Reported below is one T cell receptor (beta chain). The antigen remains undetermined. Being one base from a much bigger clone, this may be a read error. Likely a read error: the CDR3 ends without its conserved phenylalanine or tryptophan. The CDR3 runs 15 residues. With 5 bases clipped from V and 4 bases from J, the junction kept 10 bases outside the gene matches. Germline loops: CDR1 PRHDT, CDR2 FYEKMQ (reference sequence). This sample was included in a study of Graves' ophthalmopathy and Graves' hyperthyroidism. Across the whole study: Hyperthyroidism was considered stable when no ophthalmopathy appeared within 18 months of follow-up.

Patients in the hyperthyroidism group, adults aged 18 to 65, were newly diagnosed, under 2 months' duration. Researchers took RNA transcripts and amplified TCR beta CDR3 regions from them. RT-PCR in the first round used HTBI primers; a second-round multiplex PCR followed. Each CDR3 protein gets one entry after TCRdb re-called the multiplex PCR reads with MiXCR. Among roughly 1.1 million distinct CDR3 sequences listed, about two fifths were seen once. The study's findings and limits: The 13-signature model separated ophthalmopathy from stable hyperthyroidism at roughly 88% sensitivity and roughly 80% specificity. In predicting ophthalmopathy progression, the model reached approximately 70% sensitivity and 72.22% specificity.

This chain joins TRBV13 and TRBJ1-2; 7 bases match TRBD1. What was sequenced was peripheral blood or thyroid tissue (not recorded which). The clonotype was recovered from an adult man with Graves' hyperthyroidism. The CDR3, as DNA: TGTGCCAGCAGCCCCGAAGGAGCAGGGGGCTATGGCTACACCCTC. Protein: CASSPEGAGGYGYTL.